The TCR beta chain under discussion was sequenced for a study of CD8 T cells in ankylosing spondylitis. Study-wide findings and caveats: Roughly 8 highly homologous variants formed a TCR beta motif that appeared characteristic of ankylosing spondylitis blood.

Quantitative 5'-RACE was performed with molecular barcodes, and it yielded the TCR beta libraries. MiXCR, run by TCRdb on the 5' RACE reads, gives a single entry per CDR3 protein. This sample has about 340,000 distinct CDR3 sequences, with approximately 8.2% found just once. J gave up 0 bases and V 11 bases, and 3 bases lay outside the gene matches. This CDR3 region has 12 residues. The germline CDR1 and CDR2 sequences are SNHLY and FYNNEI. The sample holds a few counts of this clonotype. Its antigen remains unknown. The sequence came from a male donor with ankylosing spondylitis. The sample consisted of blood, either unsorted or a sorted T cell fraction (not recorded which). The J gene is TRBJ1-2, the V gene TRBV2; 7 nucleotides line up with TRBD1. The CDR3 is CAGQATNYGYTF. CDR3 nucleotide sequence: TGTGCCGGACAGGCTACTAACTATGGCTACACCTTC. Combining the CDR3 with reference TRBV2 and TRBJ1-2 gives the whole variable domain EPEVTQTPSHQVTQMGQEVILRCVPISNHLYFYWYRQILGQKVEFLVSFYNNEISEKSEIFDDQFSVERPDGSNFTLKIRSTKLEDSAMYFCAGQATNYGYTFGSGTRLTVV.